In its sample, the clone carrying this T cell receptor beta chain was seen a few times. Its antigen remains unknown. The sample is drawn from a study of shared clonotypes between healthy human individuals. The study, taken as a whole, reports: Sequencing depth was predicted to influence how clonotypes are shared among donors.

This CDR3 has 13 residues. Germline CDR1 and CDR2: LNHDA and SQIVND (reference sequence). V lost 7 bases and J lost 0, with 9 bases in between. The naive CD8 subset, CD45RO-negative cells positively selected for CCR7, excluded terminally differentiated effector memory CD45RA+ cells. Study donors comprised healthy, HIV-negative adults devoid of recent acute infection or vaccination. Genomic DNA (from each subset) was split evenly across several immunoSEQ plates. Produced via immunoSEQ multiplex PCR; TCRdb's table is partial and in-frame only. The profile covers about 2.2 million clones, with approximately 92% appearing a single time and 1.5% to 2% taken by the ten largest.

Sequenced input: naive CD8+ T cells from PBMCs. This chain connects TRBV19 to TRBJ1-1, with unresolved D. This sequence was found in a man younger than 35 in good health. Some clones in this sample may be carry-over from other donors' samples. The chain's CDR3 is CASTGYMNTEAFF. CDR3 sequence (DNA): TGTGCCAGTACTGGCTACATGAACACTGAAGCTTTCTTT.